The entry below gives a single T cell receptor (beta chain) sequence along with its context. In each subset, RNA was taken from duplicate vials, each of some 160,000 sorted CD8+ T cells. UMI-labeled 5' RACE generated the TCR beta libraries. TCRdb re-called the 5' RACE reads and shows each CDR3 protein once, DNA omitted. This sample's table has 11,000 or so distinct CDR3 sequences. The source of the sample is a study of human CD8 memory T cell subsets. This CDR3 contains 18 residues. Germline V gene sequence: CDR1 SGHAT, CDR2 FQNNGV. The specimen was CD8+ T cells from PBMCs. The source is a human donor in good health. The chain uses TRBV11-2 and TRBJ2-3. The CDR3: CASSETGSSLTSTDTQYF.